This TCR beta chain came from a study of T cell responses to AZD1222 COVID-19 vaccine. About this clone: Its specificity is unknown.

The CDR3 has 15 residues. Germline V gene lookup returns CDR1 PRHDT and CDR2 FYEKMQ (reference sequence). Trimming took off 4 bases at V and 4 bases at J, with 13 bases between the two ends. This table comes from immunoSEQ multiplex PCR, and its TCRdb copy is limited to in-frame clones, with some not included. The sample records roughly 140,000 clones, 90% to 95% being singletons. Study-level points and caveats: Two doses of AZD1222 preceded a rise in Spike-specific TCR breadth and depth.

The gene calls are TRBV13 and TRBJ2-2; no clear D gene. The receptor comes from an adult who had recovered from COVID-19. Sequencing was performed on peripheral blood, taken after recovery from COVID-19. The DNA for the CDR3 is TGTGCCAGCAGCTCCCCGACCGGATTCACCGGGGAGCTGTTTTTT. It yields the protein CASSSPTGFTGELFF. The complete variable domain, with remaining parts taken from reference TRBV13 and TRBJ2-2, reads AAGVIQSPRHLIKEKRETATLKCYPIPRHDTVYWYQQGPGQDPQFLISFYEKMQSDKGSIPDRFSAQQFSDYHSELNMSSLELGDSALYFCASSSPTGFTGELFFGEGSRLTVL.